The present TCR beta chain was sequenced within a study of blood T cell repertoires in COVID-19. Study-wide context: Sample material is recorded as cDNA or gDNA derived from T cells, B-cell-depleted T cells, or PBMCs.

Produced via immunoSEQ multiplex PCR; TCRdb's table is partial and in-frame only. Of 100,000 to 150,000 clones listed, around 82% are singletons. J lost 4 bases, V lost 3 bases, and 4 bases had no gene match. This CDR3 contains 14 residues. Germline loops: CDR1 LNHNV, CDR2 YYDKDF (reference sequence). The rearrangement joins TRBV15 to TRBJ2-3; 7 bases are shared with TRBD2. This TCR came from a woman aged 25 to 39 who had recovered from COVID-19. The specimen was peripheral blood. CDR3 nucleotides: TGTGCCACCAGCAGCGTTGGGGGGGCAGATACGCAGTATTTT. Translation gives CATSSVGGADTQYF. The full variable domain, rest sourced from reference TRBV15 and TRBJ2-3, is DAMVIQNPRYQVTQFGKPVTLSCSQTLNHNVMYWYQQKSSQAPKLLFHYYDKDFNNEADTPDNFQSRRPNTSFCFLDIRSPGLGDTAMYLCATSSVGGADTQYFGPGTRLTVL.